The present entry profiles one T cell receptor (beta chain) with its context. Its specificity is unknown. These data originate in a study of cytomegalovirus exposure and HLA in healthy donors. Study results and caveats: DRB1 showed the most TCR associations and HLA-C the fewest in a later analysis, as rates varied by HLA locus. HLA alleles showed associations with 16,951 TCR beta sequences in a later analysis, at a 0.05 false discovery rate. Later analysis associated a missense DCLRE1C variant with TCR beta V- and J-gene trimming.

It was with 60 Vbeta and 13 Jbeta primers that the PCR ran. Profiled with immunoSEQ multiplex PCR; TCRdb holds only in-frame clones, not every one. The table shows around 150,000 clones, with roughly 85% occurring only once. The TCR sequence derives from a man younger than 35 in good health and CMV-seropositive. The sample consisted of PBMCs.

CDR3 coding DNA: TGCAGCGTTGAAGGGGGGGGCCTCTACGAGCAGTACTTC. Amino acids: CSVEGGGLYEQYF. The gene calls are TRBV29-1 and TRBJ2-7; D might be TRBD2 (7 bases). Trimming cost V 1 base and J 3 bases, with 10 bases left between them. The germline gives CDR1 SQVTM, CDR2 ANQGSEA. The CDR3 is made up of 13 amino acids.